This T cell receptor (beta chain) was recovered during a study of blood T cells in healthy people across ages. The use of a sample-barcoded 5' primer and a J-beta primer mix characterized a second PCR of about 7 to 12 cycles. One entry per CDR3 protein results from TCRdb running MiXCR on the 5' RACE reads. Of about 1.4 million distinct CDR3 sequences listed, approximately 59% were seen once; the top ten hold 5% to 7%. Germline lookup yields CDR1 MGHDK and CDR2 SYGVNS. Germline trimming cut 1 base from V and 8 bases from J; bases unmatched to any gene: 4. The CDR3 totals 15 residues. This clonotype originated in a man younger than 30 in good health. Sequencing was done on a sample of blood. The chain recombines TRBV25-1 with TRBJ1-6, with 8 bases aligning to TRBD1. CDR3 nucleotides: TGTGCCAGCAGTGAATTAACAGGGGGGTATTCACCCCTCCACTTT. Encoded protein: CASSELTGGYSPLHF.